This note documents a single T cell receptor beta chain sequence. Antigen specificity is unknown. The record originates from a study of monozygotic twins with inflammatory bowel disease. The germline V gene encodes CDR1 SGHTA and CDR2 FQGNSA. The CDR3 sequence is 13 residues long. Used for each TCR library was 3500 ng of total RNA. Each of TCRalpha and TCRbeta cDNA went through two nested PCRs, lasting approximately 17 and 9 cycles. TCRdb re-called the 5' RACE reads and shows each CDR3 protein once, DNA omitted. The sample table includes over 110,000 distinct CDR3 sequences. Study-wide results and caveats: Healthy twins shared more clonotypes with others than IBD patients, most markedly active ones. Varied immunosuppressive treatments among patients may have increased repertoire variability.

V is TRBV7-2 and J is TRBJ1-5. The receptor was derived from a human donor with ulcerative colitis or Crohn's disease, or a healthy co-twin of an affected twin (not recorded which). Sequences were obtained from blood. CDR3: CASSLSFNQPQHF.